This T cell receptor beta chain was observed in a study of shared clonotypes between healthy human individuals. General study points: Sorted-subset samples were not fully sequenced, rarefaction indicated.

Note on this clone: Antigen unknown. An end of the junction does not agree with germline; a read error may underlie this.

Sorted-subset replicate PCRs used about 0.2 ug DNA, 25,000 to 30,000 T cell genomes. Assay used: immunoSEQ multiplex PCR; TCRdb lists only in-frame clones, some missing. The table includes over a million clones, around four fifths detected once. Per the germline V gene, CDR1 is SNHLY and CDR2 is FYNNEI. The CDR3 is 11 residues long. The rearrangement joins TRBV2 to TRBJ2-5; D is unresolved. Sequenced sample: memory CD4+ T cells sorted from blood. The subset denotes: CD45RA-negative fraction. The receptor's source is a young man in good health. In DNA form, the CDR3 reads TGTGCCAGCAAAGTCCAAGAAACCCAGTACTTC. Translating gives CASKVQETQYF.